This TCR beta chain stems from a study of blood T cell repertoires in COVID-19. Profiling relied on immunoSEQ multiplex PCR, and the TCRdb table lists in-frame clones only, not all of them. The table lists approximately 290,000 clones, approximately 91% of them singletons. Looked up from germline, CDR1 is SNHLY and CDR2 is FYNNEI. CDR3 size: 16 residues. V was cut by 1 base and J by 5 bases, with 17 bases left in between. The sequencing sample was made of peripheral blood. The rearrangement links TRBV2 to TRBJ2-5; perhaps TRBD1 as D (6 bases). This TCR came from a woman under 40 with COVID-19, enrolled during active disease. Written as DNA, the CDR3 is TGTGCCAGCAGTGAAGGTAAGGATGTCAGGGGCGAGACCCAGTACTTC. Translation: CASSEGKDVRGETQYF.